These 8 T cell receptor beta chains were all obtained from the same sample, sequenced in a study of beta chain features in type 1 diabetes. Expressed TCRB transcripts were sequenced, since all the RNA that had been isolated was reverse transcribed. Assay used: immunoSEQ multiplex PCR; TCRdb lists only in-frame clones, some missing. The sample lists around 500,000 clones; about an eighth were seen once. Material for sequencing was naive CD4+ T cells from blood. The receptors come from a young woman in good health.

The rearrangement links TRBV7-3 to TRBJ2-3; D remains unclear. The CDR3 spans 15 residues. Per germline, CDR1 SGHTA and CDR2 FQGTGA. The V and J ends lost 1 base and 0 bases respectively, with 8 bases between them. The CDR3 coding sequence is TGTGCCAGCAGCTTAATGAGCAGTAGCACAGATACGCAGTATTTT. It specifies CASSLMSSSTDTQYF.

This clone was counted between two and nine times. V is TRBV7-2 and J is TRBJ1-2; D gene uncertain. Per germline, CDR1 SGHTA and CDR2 FQGNSA. Trimming took off 5 bases at V and 3 bases at J, with 10 bases between the two ends. The CDR3 contains 13 residues. Here the CDR3 reads CASSPNWHYGYTF. Here the CDR3 DNA reads TGTGCCAGCAGCCCCAATTGGCACTATGGCTACACCTTC.

The J gene is TRBJ2-4, the V gene TRBV5-1; the match to TRBD1 covers 7 bases. With V trimmed by 4 bases and J by 1 base, 2 bases remained unmatched. This CDR3 region has 14 residues. CDR1 and CDR2 (germline): SGHRS, YFSETQ. CDR3 sequence: CASSPGQAKNIQYF. DNA of the CDR3: TGCGCCAGCAGCCCGGGACAGGCCAAAAACATTCAGTACTTC. The full variable domain, completed using reference TRBV5-1 and TRBJ2-4, is KAGVTQTPRYLIKTRGQQVTLSCSPISGHRSVSWYQQTPGQGLQFLFEYFSETQRNKGNFPGRFSGRQFSNSRSEMNVSTLELGDSALYLCASSPGQAKNIQYFGAGTRLSVL.

The rearrangement joins TRBV2 to TRBJ2-1; a weak D match, TRBD2 (6 bases). The CDR3 is 11 amino acids. Germline-derived CDR1 and CDR2 are SNHLY and FYNNEI. V lost 5 bases and J 12 bases, leaving 11 bases between the germline ends. CDR3 residues: CASSLSSAQFF. CDR3 DNA: TGTGCCAGCAGTCTTTCTAGCGCGCAGTTCTTC.

In DNA form, the CDR3 reads TGCAGCGTTGAACTCCGGGACAGGCGGAACACTGAAGCTTTCTTT. Protein: CSVELRDRRNTEAFF. The chain employs TRBV29-1 and TRBJ1-1, with TRBD1 identical over 8 bases. Trimming removed 2 bases from V and 1 base from J; junction bases left unmatched: 6. The CDR3 runs 15 residues. Germline loops: CDR1 SQVTM, CDR2 ANQGSEA.

This clone turned up a few times. Distinct nucleotide sequences in the sample also encode this CDR3. The chain joins TRBV30 to TRBJ2-5; 13 nucleotides line up with TRBD2. Losses at the gene ends were 5 bases for V and 5 bases for J; bases not matched to a gene: 20. Germline V gives CDR1 GTSNPN, CDR2 SVGIG (reference sequence). The CDR3 sequence is 19 residues long. The CDR3 reads CAWGRARTSGSIGEETQYF. The CDR3 nucleotides read TGTGCCTGGGGGCGGGCCAGGACTAGCGGGAGTATAGGAGAGGAGACCCAGTACTTC. Complete variable domain (other parts from reference TRBV30 and TRBJ2-5): SQTIHQWPATLVQPVGSPLSLECTVEGTSNPNLYWYRQAAGRGLQLLFYSVGIGQISSEVPQNLSASRPQDRQFILSSKKLLLSDSGFYLCAWGRARTSGSIGEETQYFGPGTRLLVL.

J is TRBJ2-3 and V is TRBV2; D call uncertain. The germline gives CDR1 SNHLY, CDR2 FYNNEI. The length of the CDR3 is 14 residues. V was cut by 2 bases and J by 3 bases, with 9 bases left in between. The CDR3 region has the DNA TGTGCCAGCAGTGAATCAGTTTGGACAGATACGCAGTATTTT. This sequence encodes CASSESVWTDTQYF.

This clone was detected only a few times. The V and J genes are TRBV23-1 and TRBJ2-1, with D unresolved. TRBV23-1 is an open reading frame, and its role is uncertain. The CDR3 is 14 residues long. Trimming took off 0 bases at V and 2 bases at J, with 5 bases between the two ends. CDR3 bases: TGCGCCAGCAGTCAATCTACCCCCTACAATGAGCAGTTCTTC. Its translation is CASSQSTPYNEQFF.